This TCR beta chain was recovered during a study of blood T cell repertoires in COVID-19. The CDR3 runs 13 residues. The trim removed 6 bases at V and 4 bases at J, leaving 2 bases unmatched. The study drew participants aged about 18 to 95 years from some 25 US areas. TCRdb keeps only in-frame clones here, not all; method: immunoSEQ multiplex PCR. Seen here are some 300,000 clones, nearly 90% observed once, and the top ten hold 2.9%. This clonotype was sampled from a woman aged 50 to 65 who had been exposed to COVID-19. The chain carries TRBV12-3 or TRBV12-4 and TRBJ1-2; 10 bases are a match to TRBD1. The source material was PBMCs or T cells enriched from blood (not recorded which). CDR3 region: CASSRQGAYGYTF. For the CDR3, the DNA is TGTGCCAGCAGCAGACAGGGGGCCTATGGCTACACCTTC.